The T cell receptor beta chain under discussion was sequenced for a study of OX40 agonist ivuxolimab in advanced cancers. The repertoire was sequenced with immunoSEQ multiplex PCR; TCRdb's copy has only in-frame clones and lacks some. In the table there are about 100,000 clones, around nine tenths of which are singletons. Germline loops: CDR1 SGHRS, CDR2 YFSETQ. The CDR3 has 15 amino acids. V shed 4 bases, J shed 7 bases, and the junction held 13 bases outside the gene matches. Sequences were derived from CD4+ or CD8+ T cells sorted from blood, sampled in a trial of the OX40 agonist ivuxolimab. The TCR was taken from an adult with an advanced solid tumor such as melanoma, head and neck, liver or kidney cancer. The chain carries TRBV5-1 and TRBJ1-2, with 7 bases identical to TRBD1. CDR3 DNA: TGCGCCAGCAGCCTGGCAGGGGGACAGACCTCTGGCTACACCTTC. Residues: CASSLAGGQTSGYTF.